This TCR beta chain was captured in a study of blood T cell repertoires in COVID-19. Overall study context: Samples representing acute and convalescent COVID-19 were sourced from the United States, Italy and Spain. PBMCs, B-cell-depleted T cells, or T cells provided the cDNA or gDNA that made up the material.

The germline CDR1 and CDR2 sequences are SQVTM and ANQGSEA. The CDR3 runs to 10 residues. Trimming removed 4 bases at V and 4 bases at J, with 4 bases between. The authors' processing: Using reference gene primer amplification, nucleated cell counts were estimated. Some clones are missing from TCRdb's copy, which holds only in-frame ones; the method was immunoSEQ multiplex PCR. V, J and clone size were drawn from that table, and D and trimming were deduced from the DNA. Of roughly 46,000 clones listed, 87% are singletons. The V and J genes are TRBV29-1 and TRBJ2-5; D unresolved. The source of this sequence is a human donor in a cohort sampled during active COVID-19. The sample taken for sequencing was peripheral blood. CDR3 amino acids: CSVARETQYF. Written as DNA, the CDR3 is TGCAGCGTTGCCCGAGAGACCCAGTACTTC.